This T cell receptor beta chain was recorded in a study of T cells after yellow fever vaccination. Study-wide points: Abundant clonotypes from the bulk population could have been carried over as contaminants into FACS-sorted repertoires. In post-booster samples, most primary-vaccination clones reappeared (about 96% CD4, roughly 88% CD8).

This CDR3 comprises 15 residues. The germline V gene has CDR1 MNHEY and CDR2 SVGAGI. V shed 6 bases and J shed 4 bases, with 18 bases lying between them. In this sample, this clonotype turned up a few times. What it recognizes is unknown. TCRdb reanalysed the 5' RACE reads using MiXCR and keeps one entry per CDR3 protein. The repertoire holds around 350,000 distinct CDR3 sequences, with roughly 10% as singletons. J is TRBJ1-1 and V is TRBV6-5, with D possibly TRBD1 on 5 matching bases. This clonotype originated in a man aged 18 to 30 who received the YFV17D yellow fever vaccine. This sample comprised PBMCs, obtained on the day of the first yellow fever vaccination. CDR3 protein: CASRYTTGGITEAFF. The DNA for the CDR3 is TGTGCCAGCAGATATACCACAGGAGGAATCACTGAAGCTTTCTTT.